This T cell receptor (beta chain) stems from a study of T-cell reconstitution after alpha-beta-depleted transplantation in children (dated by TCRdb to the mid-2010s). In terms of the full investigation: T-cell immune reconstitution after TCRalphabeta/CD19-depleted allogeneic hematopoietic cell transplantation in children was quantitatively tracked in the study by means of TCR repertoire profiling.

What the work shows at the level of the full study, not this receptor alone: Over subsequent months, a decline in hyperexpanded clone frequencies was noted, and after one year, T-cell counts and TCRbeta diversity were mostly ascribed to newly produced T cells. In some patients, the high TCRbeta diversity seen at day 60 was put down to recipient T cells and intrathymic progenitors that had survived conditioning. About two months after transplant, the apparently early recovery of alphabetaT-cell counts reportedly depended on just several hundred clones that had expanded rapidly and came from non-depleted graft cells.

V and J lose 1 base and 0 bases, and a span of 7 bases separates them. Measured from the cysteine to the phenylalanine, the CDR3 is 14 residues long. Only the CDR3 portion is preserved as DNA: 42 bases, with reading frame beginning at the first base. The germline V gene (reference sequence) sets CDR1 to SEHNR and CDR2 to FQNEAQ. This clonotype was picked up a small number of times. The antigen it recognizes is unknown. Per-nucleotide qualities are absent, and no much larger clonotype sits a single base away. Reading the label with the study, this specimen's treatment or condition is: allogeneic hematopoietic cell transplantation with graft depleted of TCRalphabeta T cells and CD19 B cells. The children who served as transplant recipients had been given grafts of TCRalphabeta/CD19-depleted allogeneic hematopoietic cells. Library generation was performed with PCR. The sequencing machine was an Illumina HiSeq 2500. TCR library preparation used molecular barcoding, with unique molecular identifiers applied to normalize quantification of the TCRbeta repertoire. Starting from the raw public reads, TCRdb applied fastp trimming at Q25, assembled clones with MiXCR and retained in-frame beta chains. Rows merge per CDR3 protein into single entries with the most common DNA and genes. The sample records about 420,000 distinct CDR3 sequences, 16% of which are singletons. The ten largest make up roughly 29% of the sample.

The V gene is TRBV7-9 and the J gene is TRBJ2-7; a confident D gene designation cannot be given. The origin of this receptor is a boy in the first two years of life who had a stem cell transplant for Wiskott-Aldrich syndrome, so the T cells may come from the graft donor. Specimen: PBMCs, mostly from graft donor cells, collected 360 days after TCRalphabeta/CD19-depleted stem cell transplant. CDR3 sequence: CASSLGVDSYEQYF. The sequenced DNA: TGTGCCAGCAGCTTAGGCGTAGACTCCTACGAGCAGTACTTC. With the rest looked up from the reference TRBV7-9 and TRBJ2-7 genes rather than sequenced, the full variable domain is DTGVSQNPRHKITKRGQNVTFRCDPISEHNRLYWYRQTLGQGPEFLTYFQNEAQLEKSRLLSDRFSAERPKGSFSTLEIQRTEQGDSAMYLCASSLGVDSYEQYFGPGTRLTVT.